The 15 T cell receptor beta chains below all came from one sample that was sequenced in a study of shared clonotypes between healthy human individuals. The table came from immunoSEQ multiplex PCR; TCRdb's copy has only in-frame clones and leaves some out. The sample includes 2 million to 3 million clones, over 85% seen only once; the top ten take roughly 0.13%. Specimen: naive CD4+ T cells sorted from blood. As for subset: CD45RA+ positively selected. The receptors here all came from a man aged 18 to 29 in good health.

The gene calls are TRBV5-6 and TRBJ2-3, with 8 bases lining up with TRBD1. Losses at the gene ends were 6 bases for V and 2 bases for J; bases not matched to a gene: 5. The CDR3 contains 14 residues. Germline loops: CDR1 SGHDT, CDR2 YYEEEE. In DNA, the CDR3 is TGTGCCAGCATCAAGGGACAGGCCACAGATACGCAGTATTTT. It codes for CASIKGQATDTQYF.

Note on this clone: Within the sample, other DNA sequences also encode this same CDR3. The chain uses TRBV5-1 and TRBJ2-5; D may be TRBD1 or TRBD2 (6 bases each). Trimming stripped 2 bases from V and 5 bases from J, with 10 bases between. CDR3 length: 13 amino acids. The V gene's germline CDR1 is SGHRS and CDR2 YFSETQ. The CDR3 DNA sequence: TGCGCCAGCAGCTTAGGAGGGGGGGAGACCCAGTACTTC. Translated, it gives CASSLGGGETQYF.

The chain joins TRBV7-9 to TRBJ2-1; 9 bases agree with TRBD2. CDR1 and CDR2 (germline): SEHNR, FQNEAQ (reference sequence). The CDR3 runs 16 residues. Trimming took 5 bases from V and 0 from J; bases not matched to a gene: 5. CDR3 DNA: TGTGCCAGCAGCCGGGCGGGGGGGAGCTCCTACAATGAGCAGTTCTTC. Protein: CASSRAGGSSYNEQFF. The whole variable domain, remainder taken from reference TRBV7-9 and TRBJ2-1, is DTGVSQNPRHKITKRGQNVTFRCDPISEHNRLYWYRQTLGQGPEFLTYFQNEAQLEKSRLLSDRFSAERPKGSFSTLEIQRTEQGDSAMYLCASSRAGGSSYNEQFFGPGTRLTVL.

This chain links TRBV6-1 with TRBJ2-7, with TRBD2 matching over 7 bases. The CDR3 totals 14 residues. Trimming cost V 8 bases and J 6 bases; bases outside gene matches: 13. Germline V lookup: CDR1 MNHNS, CDR2 SASEGT. The CDR3 here is CASEPTGDYREQYF. CDR3 in DNA: TGTGCCAGCGAACCGACCGGGGACTACCGCGAGCAGTACTTC.

The J gene is TRBJ2-1, the V gene TRBV2; D is tentatively TRBD1 or TRBD2 (6 bases each). Germline CDR1 reads SNHLY; CDR2 reads FYNNEI. The CDR3 loop spans 14 amino acids. Trimming stripped 4 bases from V and 7 bases from J, with 14 bases between. The CDR3 DNA is TGTGCCAGCAGTGGGGACGGGGGCGGTAATGAGCAGTTCTTC. Protein: CASSGDGGGNEQFF.

The chain combines TRBV2 with TRBJ1-3; D might be TRBD1 (6 bases). Germline lookup yields CDR1 SNHLY and CDR2 FYNNEI. The V gene lost 5 bases and the J gene lost 2 bases, with 10 bases spanning the gap. The CDR3 sequence is 14 residues long. This CDR3 is CASSPGTTGNTIYF. As DNA, the CDR3 is TGTGCCAGCAGTCCCGGGACAACTGGAAACACCATATATTTT.

For the CDR3, the DNA is TGCGCCAGCAGAATGGCAACAGGGACCTACAATGAGCAGTTCTTC. It specifies CASRMATGTYNEQFF. J is TRBJ2-1 and V is TRBV4-1, with D tentatively TRBD1 (6 bases). Germline CDR1 is MGHRA and CDR2 is YSYEKL. The CDR3 covers 15 residues. V lost 6 bases, J lost 2 bases, and 14 bases lay in between.

A note on this clone: This CDR3 is also generated by other DNA sequences in the sample. The J gene is TRBJ2-3, the V gene TRBV25-1; D uncertain. The CDR3 runs to 13 residues. V dropped 4 bases and J dropped 1 base, with 6 bases sitting between them. The germline gives CDR1 MGHDK, CDR2 SYGVNS. CDR3 DNA sequence: TGTGCCAGCAGTGTTACAGGCACAGATACGCAGTATTTT. The encoded protein is CASSVTGTDTQYF.

The genes are TRBV28 and TRBJ2-7; D is unclear. Germline CDR1 reads MDHEN; CDR2 reads SYDVKM. The V and J ends lost 5 bases and 1 base respectively, with 9 bases between them. The CDR3 sequence is 13 residues long. The CDR3 spells CASSPRGSYEQYF. CDR3 bases: TGTGCCAGCAGTCCGCGAGGTTCCTACGAGCAGTACTTC.

This clone was picked up one time. V and J are TRBV5-1 and TRBJ2-1; 10 bases map to TRBD2. V gave up 4 bases and J gave up 8 bases; unmatched junction bases: 12. Per germline, CDR1 SGHRS and CDR2 YFSETQ. The CDR3 is 16 amino acids. CDR3 sequence: CASSPWLAGVLYEQFF. As DNA, the CDR3 is TGCGCCAGCAGCCCCTGGCTAGCGGGAGTTCTGTATGAGCAGTTCTTC.

Regarding this clone: Other DNA sequences in the same sample also yield this CDR3. The rearrangement uses TRBV6-5 and TRBJ2-5; possible D gene TRBD2, 6 bases. The CDR3 length is 14 residues. V gave up 0 bases and J gave up 5 bases, with 10 bases separating them. Germline loops: CDR1 MNHEY, CDR2 SVGAGI. The CDR3 loop is CASSYSTRSETQYF. CDR3 bases: TGTGCCAGCAGTTACTCGACTAGATCTGAGACCCAGTACTTC.

The J gene is TRBJ2-3, the V gene TRBV7-2; perhaps TRBD2 as D (6 bases). The CDR3 contains 18 residues. Germline lookup yields CDR1 SGHTA and CDR2 FQGNSA. Trimming cost V 3 bases and J 1 base, with 20 bases left between them. CDR3 nucleotide sequence: TGTGCCAGCAGCTTGGGGGGAGTTTCCTTTAGGGGCACAGATACGCAGTATTTT. Its protein is CASSLGGVSFRGTDTQYF.

This clone was picked up a small number of times. The CDR3 nucleotides are TGTGCCAGCACTCTCACAGCGGGTAGGACACCCCTCCACTTT. Encoded protein: CASTLTAGRTPLHF. This chain links TRBV2 with TRBJ1-6; no definite D call. V was trimmed by 7 bases and J by 11 bases, leaving 18 bases between them. Germline assignment: CDR1 SNHLY and CDR2 FYNNEI. CDR3 length equals 14 residues. The full variable domain, with the rest looked up from reference TRBV2 and TRBJ1-6, is EPEVTQTPSHQVTQMGQEVILRCVPISNHLYFYWYRQILGQKVEFLVSFYNNEISEKSEIFDDQFSVERPDGSNFTLKIRSTKLEDSAMYFCASTLTAGRTPLHFGNGTRLTVT.

The chain uses TRBV19 and TRBJ2-7, with D unclear. Germline CDR1 reads LNHDA; CDR2 reads SQIVND (reference sequence). V gave up 5 bases and J gave up 6 bases, with 14 bases separating them. This CDR3 has 13 amino acids. CDR3 in amino acids: CASSSGTPGEQYF. Written as DNA, the CDR3 is TGTGCCAGTAGTTCGGGCACCCCGGGCGAGCAGTACTTC. Variable domain in full (rest from reference TRBV19 and TRBJ2-7): DGGITQSPKYLFRKEGQNVTLSCEQNLNHDAMYWYRQDPGQGLRLIYYSQIVNDFQKGDIAEGYSVSREKKESFPLTVTSAQKNPTAFYLCASSSGTPGEQYFGPGTRLTVT.

The rearrangement links TRBV5-1 to TRBJ2-3; D not certain. This CDR3 spans 14 amino acids. Germline V gene data show CDR1 as SGHRS and CDR2 as YFSETQ. V was trimmed by 0 bases and J by 5 bases, leaving 10 bases between them. DNA of the CDR3: TGCGCCAGCAGCTTGGAAACAGCACAAGATACGCAGTATTTT. Its protein is CASSLETAQDTQYF.